These T cell receptor beta chains were read from a single sample in a study of long-term antiretroviral therapy in people with HIV. Assay: immunoSEQ multiplex PCR; the TCRdb copy retains only in-frame clones and omits some. Of about 18,000 clones listed, approximately 81% were seen once; the top ten hold approximately 14%. Sample: unsorted PBMCs, taken 0.3 years after starting antiretroviral therapy. Receptor source: a woman between 50 and 59 years old with HIV. Each CDR3 is given with its conserved first and last residue. Each record gives: D gene, V gene, J gene, clone size, CDR3 DNA, CDR3 protein. A D gene is named only where the DNA matches it firmly. Rows give clone size only sometimes, using once, few, many, or a class for an expanded clone.

d_call: -
v_call: TRBV6-5
j_call: TRBJ1-1
clone_size: -
cdr3_nt: TGTGCCAGCAGTTACCTGGACACGAACACTGAAGCTTTCTTT
cdr3_aa: CASSYLDTNTEAFF

d_call: -
v_call: TRBV27
j_call: TRBJ1-1
clone_size: -
cdr3_nt: TGTGCCAGCAGTCCAAGTATGGGGATAAACACTGAAGCTTTCTTT
cdr3_aa: CASSPSMGINTEAFF

d_call: -
v_call: TRBV5-1
j_call: TRBJ1-2
clone_size: -
cdr3_nt: TGCGCCAGCAGCTTGGATTTGGAAGTACAGGGACCTCAAGGGGGCTACACCTTC
cdr3_aa: CASSLDLEVQGPQGGYTF

d_call: TRBD1
v_call: TRBV27
j_call: TRBJ1-5
clone_size: -
cdr3_nt: TGTGCCAGCCGCCTACAGGGGAACAATCAGCCCCAGCATTTT
cdr3_aa: CASRLQGNNQPQHF

d_call: -
v_call: TRBV9
j_call: TRBJ2-1
clone_size: -
cdr3_nt: TGTGCCAGCAGCGTAGAGGCGTACAATGAGCAGTTCTTC
cdr3_aa: CASSVEAYNEQFF

d_call: -
v_call: TRBV14
j_call: TRBJ2-7
clone_size: once
cdr3_nt: TGTGCCAGCAGCCAAGATCGCGACAGGTACTACGAGCAGTACTTC
cdr3_aa: CASSQDRDRYYEQYF

d_call: TRBD2
v_call: TRBV5-1
j_call: TRBJ2-3
clone_size: -
cdr3_nt: TGCGCCAGCAGCTTGTTAGCGGGGGGTCCCCAGCAGTATTTT
cdr3_aa: CASSLLAGGPQQYF

d_call: TRBD1
v_call: TRBV5-1
j_call: TRBJ1-6
clone_size: -
cdr3_nt: TGCGCCAGCAGCTTGTCAGGGGGCGCCTATAATTCACCCCTCCACTTT
cdr3_aa: CASSLSGGAYNSPLHF

d_call: TRBD2
v_call: TRBV7-8
j_call: TRBJ2-1
clone_size: -
cdr3_nt: TGTGCCAGCAGCTTGGCCCCAGCGGGGGGCTACAATGAGCAGTTCTTC
cdr3_aa: CASSLAPAGGYNEQFF

d_call: -
v_call: TRBV6-1
j_call: TRBJ1-2
clone_size: once
cdr3_nt: TGTGCCAGCAGTCGGACAGAACTCTATGGCTACACCTTC
cdr3_aa: CASSRTELYGYTF

d_call: TRBD2
v_call: TRBV13
j_call: TRBJ2-1
clone_size: -
cdr3_nt: TGTGCCAGCAGCCCTCCCGGGACTAGGGTCGAGCAGTTCTTC
cdr3_aa: CASSPPGTRVEQFF

d_call: -
v_call: TRBV7-9
j_call: TRBJ2-1
clone_size: few
cdr3_nt: TGTGCCAGCAGCCCAAGGTTGGGTCCCGAGCAGTTCTTC
cdr3_aa: CASSPRLGPEQFF

d_call: -
v_call: TRBV5-1
j_call: TRBJ1-1
clone_size: -
cdr3_nt: TGCGCCAGCAGCCCCCCCGGAATAAACACTGAAGCTTTCTTT
cdr3_aa: CASSPPGINTEAFF

d_call: -
v_call: TRBV19
j_call: TRBJ1-5
clone_size: -
cdr3_nt: TGTGCCAGTAGTGGGCAGGTTAGCAATCAGCCCCAGCATTTT
cdr3_aa: CASSGQVSNQPQHF

d_call: -
v_call: TRBV18
j_call: TRBJ2-1
clone_size: -
cdr3_nt: TGTGCCAGCTCATCCCCTCCTTACAATGAGCAGTTCTTC
cdr3_aa: CASSSPPYNEQFF

d_call: TRBD1
v_call: TRBV5-4
j_call: TRBJ1-4
clone_size: -
cdr3_nt: TGTGCCAGCAGCTTGGCCCCGCGGGACAGTAGGGTCCCAAAACTGTTTTTT
cdr3_aa: CASSLAPRDSRVPKLFF

d_call: -
v_call: TRBV10-2
j_call: TRBJ2-5
clone_size: -
cdr3_nt: TGCGCCAGCAGGGGGGAGACCCAGTACTTC
cdr3_aa: CASRGETQYF

d_call: -
v_call: TRBV5-1
j_call: TRBJ1-1
clone_size: -
cdr3_nt: TGCGCCAGCAGCTTAGATCGGACAGCAGGGGAGGTGAACACTGAAGCTTTCTTT
cdr3_aa: CASSLDRTAGEVNTEAFF

d_call: -
v_call: TRBV19
j_call: TRBJ2-3
clone_size: -
cdr3_nt: TGTGCCAGTAGTACCGGACCCTCGGGCACAGATACGCAGTATTTT
cdr3_aa: CASSTGPSGTDTQYF

d_call: -
v_call: TRBV11-3
j_call: TRBJ2-1
clone_size: -
cdr3_nt: TGTGCCAGCAGCCAGGGGACGTCCCGAAACTACAATGAGCAGTTCTTC
cdr3_aa: CASSQGTSRNYNEQFF

d_call: TRBD1
v_call: TRBV5-6
j_call: TRBJ2-7
clone_size: once
cdr3_nt: TGTGCCAGCAGCTTGGAGGGACAGGGGATCGAGCAGTACTTC
cdr3_aa: CASSLEGQGIEQYF

d_call: TRBD1
v_call: TRBV6-5
j_call: TRBJ2-5
clone_size: -
cdr3_nt: TGTGCCAGCAGACGTGATGACAGGGACGAGACCCAGTACTTC
cdr3_aa: CASRRDDRDETQYF

d_call: -
v_call: TRBV5-5
j_call: TRBJ1-5
clone_size: -
cdr3_nt: TGTGCCAGCAGCTCGGACCTCAATCAGCCCCAGCATTTT
cdr3_aa: CASSSDLNQPQHF

d_call: -
v_call: TRBV9
j_call: TRBJ1-2
clone_size: -
cdr3_nt: TGTGCCAGCAGCGCCTCAAGTTCTAACTATGGCTACACCTTC
cdr3_aa: CASSASSSNYGYTF

d_call: -
v_call: TRBV5-6
j_call: TRBJ2-3
clone_size: once
cdr3_nt: TGTGCCAGCAGTCAGGTCAGTGCAGATACGCAGTATTTT
cdr3_aa: CASSQVSADTQYF

d_call: -
v_call: TRBV2
j_call: TRBJ2-1
clone_size: -
cdr3_nt: TGTGCCAGCAGAGCCGACGGGTCGATCAATGAGCAGTTCTTC
cdr3_aa: CASRADGSINEQFF

d_call: TRBD1
v_call: TRBV7-9
j_call: TRBJ2-3
clone_size: -
cdr3_nt: TGTGCCAGCAGCGTTACAGGGGCTAGCCCTTCTTCTACGCAGTATTTT
cdr3_aa: CASSVTGASPSSTQYF

d_call: -
v_call: TRBV4-1
j_call: TRBJ2-1
clone_size: -
cdr3_nt: TGCGCCAGCAGCCAAGACTGGGATAATGAGCAGTTCTTC
cdr3_aa: CASSQDWDNEQFF

d_call: -
v_call: TRBV27
j_call: TRBJ1-6
clone_size: few
cdr3_nt: TGTGCCAGCAGGAGACAGACGAATAATTCACCCCTCCACTTT
cdr3_aa: CASRRQTNNSPLHF

d_call: TRBD1
v_call: TRBV6-5
j_call: TRBJ2-1
clone_size: -
cdr3_nt: TGTGCCGCCTCATCCAGGACAGGAATAAGGAATGAGCAGTTCTTC
cdr3_aa: CAASSRTGIRNEQFF

d_call: -
v_call: TRBV7-9
j_call: TRBJ1-1
clone_size: -
cdr3_nt: TGTGCCAGCAGCACCCGGGACACCTATCGCACTGAAGCTTTCTTT
cdr3_aa: CASSTRDTYRTEAFF

d_call: TRBD2
v_call: TRBV6-4
j_call: TRBJ2-3
clone_size: -
cdr3_nt: TGTGCCAGCAGAGGCCCGGGACTAGCGGGAACAGATACGCAGTATTTT
cdr3_aa: CASRGPGLAGTDTQYF

d_call: -
v_call: TRBV6-1
j_call: TRBJ1-5
clone_size: -
cdr3_nt: TGTGCCAGCAGTGACCAGGAGGGATACTATAGCAATCAGCCCCAGCATTTT
cdr3_aa: CASSDQEGYYSNQPQHF

d_call: -
v_call: TRBV7-7
j_call: TRBJ2-5
clone_size: -
cdr3_nt: TGTGCCAGCAGCTTAGACTCTAGCAGGGGAGGCCAAGAGACCCAGTACTTC
cdr3_aa: CASSLDSSRGGQETQYF

d_call: -
v_call: TRBV9
j_call: TRBJ1-3
clone_size: -
cdr3_nt: TGTGCCAGCAGCGTAGTCGAGGGCGCTGGAAACACCATATATTTT
cdr3_aa: CASSVVEGAGNTIYF

d_call: -
v_call: TRBV15
j_call: TRBJ1-3
clone_size: -
cdr3_nt: TGTGCCACCAGCAGAGGGAAGGGGCAAAACACCATATATTTT
cdr3_aa: CATSRGKGQNTIYF

d_call: -
v_call: TRBV6-5
j_call: TRBJ2-1
clone_size: -
cdr3_nt: TGTGCCAGCCGCCGACTCAATGAGCAGTTCTTC
cdr3_aa: CASRRLNEQFF

d_call: TRBD1
v_call: TRBV5-1
j_call: TRBJ1-4
clone_size: -
cdr3_nt: TGCGCCAGCAGCTTGGGACGACAGGGTTCGGATGAAAAACTGTTTTTT
cdr3_aa: CASSLGRQGSDEKLFF

d_call: TRBD1
v_call: TRBV5-5
j_call: TRBJ2-7
clone_size: -
cdr3_nt: TGTGCCAGCAGCTTGGCGGACAGGGACAACGAGCAGTACTTC
cdr3_aa: CASSLADRDNEQYF

d_call: -
v_call: TRBV7-9
j_call: TRBJ2-1
clone_size: few
cdr3_nt: TGTGCCAGCAGACGTAGCGGAGGCTATGAGCAGTTCTTC
cdr3_aa: CASRRSGGYEQFF

d_call: -
v_call: TRBV30
j_call: TRBJ2-4
clone_size: -
cdr3_nt: TGTGCCTGGGGACTTGACATTCAGTACTTC
cdr3_aa: CAWGLDIQYF

d_call: -
v_call: TRBV11-2
j_call: TRBJ2-5
clone_size: -
cdr3_nt: TGTGCCAGCACCTTGGGACGGCCCCCAGGGACCCAGTACTTC
cdr3_aa: CASTLGRPPGTQYF

d_call: -
v_call: TRBV29-1
j_call: TRBJ2-7
clone_size: -
cdr3_nt: TGCAGCGTTGAAGATCCACAGGGTCCGTGGGGCGAGCAGTACTTC
cdr3_aa: CSVEDPQGPWGEQYF

d_call: -
v_call: TRBV5-6
j_call: TRBJ1-5
clone_size: -
cdr3_nt: TGTGCCAGCAGCTTAGATAGCAATCAGCCCCAGCATTTT
cdr3_aa: CASSLDSNQPQHF

d_call: -
v_call: TRBV6-6
j_call: TRBJ2-7
clone_size: once
cdr3_nt: TGTGCCAGCAGTTACGGGTGGGACGAGCAGTACTTC
cdr3_aa: CASSYGWDEQYF

d_call: -
v_call: TRBV4-1
j_call: TRBJ1-4
clone_size: few
cdr3_nt: TGCGCCAGCAGCCATCCAGGGGAAAAACTGTTTTTT
cdr3_aa: CASSHPGEKLFF

d_call: -
v_call: TRBV15
j_call: TRBJ2-7
clone_size: -
cdr3_nt: TGTGCCACCAGCACCTGGGGGGGAAACAGGGCCTACGAGCAGTACTTC
cdr3_aa: CATSTWGGNRAYEQYF

d_call: TRBD1
v_call: TRBV9
j_call: TRBJ1-6
clone_size: -
cdr3_nt: TGTGCCAGCAGCGGATCAGGGGGGAGCTCCTATAATTCACCCCTCCACTTT
cdr3_aa: CASSGSGGSSYNSPLHF

d_call: TRBD1
v_call: TRBV30
j_call: TRBJ1-5
clone_size: -
cdr3_nt: TGTGCCTGGAGGACAGGGCCCAATCAGCCCCAGCATTTT
cdr3_aa: CAWRTGPNQPQHF

d_call: TRBD1
v_call: TRBV6-1
j_call: TRBJ1-2
clone_size: -
cdr3_nt: TGTGCCAGCAGCTTGACAGGGTCTAACTATGGCTACACCTTC
cdr3_aa: CASSLTGSNYGYTF

d_call: -
v_call: TRBV7-9
j_call: TRBJ2-7
clone_size: -
cdr3_nt: TGTGCCAGCAGCTTAGATTACTACGAGCAGTACTTC
cdr3_aa: CASSLDYYEQYF